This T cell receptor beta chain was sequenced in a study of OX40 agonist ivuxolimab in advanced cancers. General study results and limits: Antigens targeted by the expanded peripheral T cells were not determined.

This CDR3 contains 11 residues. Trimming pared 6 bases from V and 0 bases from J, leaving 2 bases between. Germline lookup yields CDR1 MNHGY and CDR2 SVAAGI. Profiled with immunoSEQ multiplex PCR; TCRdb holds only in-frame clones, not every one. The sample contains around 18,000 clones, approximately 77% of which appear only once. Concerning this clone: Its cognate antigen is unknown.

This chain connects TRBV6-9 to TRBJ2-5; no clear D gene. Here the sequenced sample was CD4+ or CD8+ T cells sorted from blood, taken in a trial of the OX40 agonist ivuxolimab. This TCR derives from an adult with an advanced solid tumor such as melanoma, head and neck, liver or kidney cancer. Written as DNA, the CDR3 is TGTGCCAGCAGCTACCAAGAGACCCAGTACTTC. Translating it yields CASSYQETQYF.